This TCR beta chain was captured by sequencing in a study of T cell responses to AZD1222 COVID-19 vaccine. Germline values: CDR1 ENHRY, CDR2 SYGVKD. This CDR3 comprises 15 residues. The V and J ends lost 4 bases and 11 bases respectively, with 21 bases between them. Produced via immunoSEQ multiplex PCR; TCRdb's table is partial and in-frame only. The repertoire holds under 130,000 clones, about 85% seen once, with about 2.5% in the top ten. This chain uses TRBV10-3 with TRBJ2-4, with D possibly TRBD2 on 6 matching bases. This material consisted of peripheral blood, taken 28 days after the second AZD1222 dose. This clonotype was sampled from an adult who received the AZD1222 COVID-19 vaccine. CDR3 residues: CAISATFGREDVQYF. CDR3 coding DNA: TGTGCCATCAGTGCCACGTTTGGCAGGGAGGACGTTCAGTACTTC.